The T cell receptor (beta chain) under discussion was sequenced for a study of lymphopenia after photon versus proton radiotherapy. On this clone itself: The antigen remains undetermined.

The CDR3 consists of 12 residues. Per the germline V gene, CDR1 is MNHEY and CDR2 is SMNVEV (reference sequence). The ends were cut back, 6 bases at V and 3 bases at J, with 9 bases in the middle. Overall study results and limits: Authors raise, but do not show, better survival with proton therapy. Larger post-nadir TCR diversity loss correlated inversely with survival in deceased patients. After the lymphocyte nadir, photon-treated repertoires showed oligoclonal expansion, especially of CD8+ Temra cells. Photon-treated patients lost naive T cells and TCR diversity; proton-treated stayed stable.

The assay was immunoSEQ multiplex PCR, and TCRdb's table has in-frame clones only and misses some. The sample has 53,000 or so clones; approximately 82% are singletons. The rearrangement joins TRBV27 to TRBJ2-7; either TRBD1 or TRBD2 may supply D (5 bases each). The specimen was peripheral blood, collected from a patient treated with photon-based radiotherapy. The sequence came from a man aged 50 or older with gastric cancer. The CDR3, as DNA: TGTGCCAGCAGAGGGGACGGCTACGAGCAGTACTTC. It encodes CASRGDGYEQYF.